The 13 T cell receptor beta chains in this list originate from one sample, sequenced in a study of T cells expressing NK-cell markers. After re-calling the 5' RACE reads, TCRdb lists one entry per CDR3 protein, DNA absent. Recorded here are 25,000 to 35,000 distinct CDR3 sequences; the top ten clones represent about 60%. Sequencing was performed on blood T cells: a sorted CD56 or NKG2C T cell subset, CD4+ or CD8+ T cells, or bulk PBMC T cells (not recorded which). These receptors were collected from a woman aged 18-70 years in good health.

The V and J genes are TRBV7-2 and TRBJ2-1; TCRdb selects TRBD2, and the lack of DNA leaves this call unchecked. The germline V gene has CDR1 SGHTA and CDR2 FQGNSA. The CDR3 has 15 residues. CDR3: CASSLISGSYNEQFF.

This chain uses TRBV14 with TRBJ2-7; TCRdb calls TRBD1, which cannot be checked without DNA. Germline assignment: CDR1 SGHDN and CDR2 FVKESK. The CDR3 runs to 15 residues. The CDR3 loop is CASSQVGGQTYEQYF.

The J gene is TRBJ1-1, the V gene TRBV11-2; as DNA is missing, the TRBD1 call by TCRdb cannot be tested. The CDR3 loop spans 15 amino acids. The germline CDR1 and CDR2 sequences are SGHAT and FQNNGV. The CDR3 sequence is CASSLVGTGYTEAFF.

The V gene is TRBV12-3 or TRBV12-4, the J gene TRBJ1-2. CDR3 length: 15 amino acids. The CDR3 protein is CASSLYNGDFYGYTF.

V usage is TRBV27 and J usage is TRBJ2-3. The CDR3 has 14 residues. Germline V gene data show CDR1 as MNHEY and CDR2 as SMNVEV (reference sequence). The CDR3 reads CASSSGLSTDTQYF.

The chain links TRBV9 to TRBJ2-3; TCRdb's D gene call, TRBD2, goes unchecked for lack of DNA. CDR3 length: 16 residues. CDR1 SGDLS and CDR2 YYNGEE come from the germline V gene. The chain's CDR3 is CASSAELAGGTDTQYF.

This chain connects TRBV27 to TRBJ2-7; TCRdb's D call, TRBD1, is unchecked because there is no DNA. The CDR3 runs 13 residues. Germline V gene data show CDR1 as MNHEY and CDR2 as SMNVEV (reference sequence). CDR3 loop: CASSTLGHHEQYF.

This chain joins TRBV7-6 and TRBJ2-7; TCRdb reports TRBD1, a call that lacks DNA to check it against. The germline CDR1 and CDR2 sequences are SGHVS and FNYEAQ. The CDR3 totals 15 residues. The CDR3 protein is CASSDPGDLNYEQYF.

V usage is TRBV6-1 and J usage is TRBJ2-1; TCRdb returns TRBD2, unconfirmable since there is no DNA. The CDR3 length is 14 residues. Germline assignment: CDR1 MNHNS and CDR2 SASEGT. The CDR3: CASELSGRLYEQFF.

The chain couples TRBV12-3 or TRBV12-4 to TRBJ2-2; TCRdb selects TRBD1, and the lack of DNA leaves this call unchecked. CDR3 size: 16 residues. The CDR3: CASSHPLGQSPGELFF.

The V and J genes are TRBV12-3 or TRBV12-4 and TRBJ1-1; TCRdb's assignment of TRBD1 cannot be checked, as there is no DNA. CDR3 length: 17 amino acids. CDR3 sequence: CASTPAGGIKVNTEAFF.

V and J are TRBV27 and TRBJ2-2. Looked up from germline, CDR1 is MNHEY and CDR2 is SMNVEV (reference sequence). There are 17 residues in the CDR3. The CDR3 reads CASSLWSNPRNTGELFF.

The chain links TRBV4-1 to TRBJ2-5. Germline CDR1 and CDR2: MGHRA and YSYEKL. This CDR3 is 14 amino acids long. CDR3 sequence: CASSRTGAQETQYF.